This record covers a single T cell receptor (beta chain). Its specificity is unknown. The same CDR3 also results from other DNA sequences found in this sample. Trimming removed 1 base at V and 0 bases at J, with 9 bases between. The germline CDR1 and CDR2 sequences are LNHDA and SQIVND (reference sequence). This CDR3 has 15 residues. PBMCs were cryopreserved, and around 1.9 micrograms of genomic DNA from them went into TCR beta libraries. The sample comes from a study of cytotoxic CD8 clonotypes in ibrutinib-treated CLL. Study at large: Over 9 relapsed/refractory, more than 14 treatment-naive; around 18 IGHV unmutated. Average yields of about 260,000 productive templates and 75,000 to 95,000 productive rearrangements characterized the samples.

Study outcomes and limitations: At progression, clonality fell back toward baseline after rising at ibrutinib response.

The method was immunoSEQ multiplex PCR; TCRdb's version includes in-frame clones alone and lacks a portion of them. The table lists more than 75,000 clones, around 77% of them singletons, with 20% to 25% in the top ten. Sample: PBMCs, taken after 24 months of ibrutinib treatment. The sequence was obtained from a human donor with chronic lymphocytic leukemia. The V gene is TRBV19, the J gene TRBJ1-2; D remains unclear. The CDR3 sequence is CASSIGTVANYGYTF. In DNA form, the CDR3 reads TGTGCCAGTAGTATAGGGACCGTAGCTAACTATGGCTACACCTTC.